These T cell receptor beta chains were read from a single sample in a study of vaccination effects on CD4 cells after COVID-19. This table comes from immunoSEQ multiplex PCR, and its TCRdb copy is limited to in-frame clones, with some not included. Of about 15,000 clones listed, around 74% were seen once; the top ten hold less than 25%. What these receptors recognize is not known. Source: CD4+ T cells from PBMCs cultured with SARS-CoV-2 spike peptides, taken after COVID-19 vaccination. The origin of the receptors is a human donor who had a prior SARS-CoV-2 infection. Each CDR3 is given with its conserved first and last residue. D genes are given only for firm matches. Clone size appears in some rows only: once, few, many, or a class for an expanded clone.

D	V	J	size	CDR3	DNA
-	TRBV19	TRBJ1-2	-	CATMGLSTNYGYTF	TGTGCCACTATGGGACTTTCGACTAACTATGGCTACACCTTC
-	TRBV7-2	TRBJ2-7	-	CASSLYGDEQYF	TGTGCCAGCAGCTTGTATGGGGACGAGCAGTACTTC
TRBD2	TRBV2	TRBJ2-7	-	CASSEGRLADAVSYEQYF	TGTGCCAGCAGTGAAGGTAGGCTAGCGGACGCGGTCTCCTACGAGCAGTACTTC
TRBD1	TRBV6-5	TRBJ2-3	-	CASSPGQGTDTQYF	TGTGCCAGCTCACCGGGACAGGGCACAGATACGCAGTATTTT
-	TRBV11-3	TRBJ2-3	-	CASSPTPWGGDSDTQYF	TGTGCCAGCAGCCCCACCCCGTGGGGGGGCGATTCAGATACGCAGTATTTT
-	TRBV2	TRBJ1-6	-	CASRRGALQPLHF	TGTGCCAGCCGCCGCGGGGCACTTCAACCCCTCCACTTT
-	TRBV24-1	TRBJ2-3	-	CATSLNPGDTQYF	TGTGCCACCAGTCTCAATCCGGGAGATACGCAGTATTTT
-	TRBV9	TRBJ1-1	medium-sized	CASSAAPVRRTEAFF	TGTGCCAGCAGCGCGGCGCCGGTTCGTCGCACTGAAGCTTTCTTT
-	TRBV6-6	TRBJ2-7	-	CASSLSTDYEQYF	TGTGCCAGCAGTTTATCGACAGACTACGAGCAGTACTTC
-	TRBV5-5	TRBJ2-7	-	CASSIGLNQGEQYF	TGTGCCAGCAGCATTGGACTGAACCAAGGCGAGCAGTACTTC
-	TRBV2	TRBJ1-5	-	CASSGQANQPQHF	TGTGCCAGCAGTGGGCAGGCCAATCAGCCCCAGCATTTT
-	TRBV7-3	TRBJ2-1	once	CASTFPGNNEQFF	TGTGCCAGCACCTTCCCTGGGAACAATGAGCAGTTCTTC
TRBD2	TRBV9	TRBJ2-7	once	CASSVGETSGVSYEQYF	TGTGCCAGCAGCGTAGGAGAGACTAGCGGGGTGTCCTACGAGCAGTACTTC
-	TRBV6-1	TRBJ2-7	-	CASSENGRSYEQYF	TGTGCCAGCAGTGAAAATGGTCGCTCCTACGAGCAGTACTTC
-	TRBV7-3	TRBJ2-1	once	CASSLALPGIHEQFF	TGTGCCAGCAGCTTAGCCTTGCCGGGTATACATGAGCAGTTCTTC
TRBD1	TRBV4-3	TRBJ1-4	-	CASSQISYRGPRKLFF	TGCGCCAGCAGCCAAATCTCCTACAGGGGTCCTAGAAAACTGTTTTTT
TRBD2	TRBV18	TRBJ2-1	-	CASSLGLAGDDEQFF	TGTGCCAGCTCGTTAGGACTAGCGGGAGATGATGAGCAGTTCTTC
-	TRBV11-3	TRBJ2-3	-	CASSLRGADTQYF	TGTGCCAGCAGCTTAAGGGGGGCAGATACGCAGTATTTT
-	TRBV5-4	TRBJ2-3	-	CASSVQLKNTDTQYF	TGTGCCAGCAGCGTCCAATTGAAAAATACAGATACGCAGTATTTT
-	TRBV24-1	TRBJ1-1	-	CATSDGLNTEAFF	TGTGCCACCAGTGACGGCCTTAACACTGAAGCTTTCTTT
-	TRBV6-6	TRBJ2-7	large	CASSYSLIYEQYF	TGTGCCAGCAGTTACTCGTTGATCTACGAGCAGTACTTC
TRBD2	TRBV27	TRBJ2-2	-	CASSLGRVGVVGELFF	TGTGCCAGCAGTTTAGGGAGGGTTGGAGTGGTCGGGGAGCTGTTTTTT
-	TRBV2	TRBJ1-5	-	CASSEVSNQPQHF	TGTGCCAGCAGTGAAGTTAGCAATCAGCCCCAGCATTTT
-	TRBV11-3	TRBJ2-3	-	CASSLSTRADTQYF	TGTGCCAGCAGCTTATCGACGCGGGCAGATACGCAGTATTTT
TRBD2	TRBV6-1	TRBJ2-7	few	CASSEWIWGLGYEQYF	TGTGCCAGCAGTGAATGGATATGGGGACTAGGCTACGAGCAGTACTTC
TRBD1	TRBV6-5	TRBJ1-1	-	CASSFETGANTEAFF	TGTGCCAGCAGTTTTGAGACAGGGGCGAACACTGAAGCTTTCTTT
-	TRBV18	TRBJ2-7	-	CASSPNAEAYEQYF	TGTGCCAGCTCACCAAATGCCGAGGCCTACGAGCAGTACTTC
-	TRBV10-3	TRBJ1-1	-	CAISERSGVFYTEAFF	TGTGCCATCAGTGAGCGGTCAGGGGTGTTTTACACTGAAGCTTTCTTT
TRBD2	TRBV24-1	TRBJ2-3	-	CATSDIGTSGQARGSDTQYF	TGTGCCACCAGTGATATAGGGACTAGCGGTCAAGCCCGGGGGTCTGATACGCAGTATTTT
-	TRBV19	TRBJ1-6	few	CASSIGTPGGAYNSPLHF	TGTGCCAGTAGTATAGGGACACCCGGAGGCGCCTATAATTCACCCCTCCACTTT
-	TRBV12-3/TRBV12-4	TRBJ1-3	-	CASTEQLGNTIYF	TGTGCCAGCACCGAACAGCTGGGAAACACCATATATTTT
-	TRBV15	TRBJ1-2	-	CATSRDSAGYTF	TGTGCCACCAGCAGAGATTCAGCTGGCTACACCTTC
-	TRBV19	TRBJ1-5	-	CASSIGVSGPQSQHF	TGTGCCAGTAGTATAGGTGTGTCAGGTCCTCAATCCCAGCATTTT
-	TRBV4-2	TRBJ2-7	-	CASSHPSSRVYEQYF	TGTGCCAGCAGCCATCCGTCTAGTCGAGTCTACGAGCAGTACTTC
TRBD2	TRBV25-1	TRBJ2-2	-	CASSESGLAGTGELFF	TGTGCCAGCAGTGAATCGGGACTAGCCGGCACCGGGGAGCTGTTTTTT
-	TRBV5-1	TRBJ1-1	-	CASTRGGEGSPEAFF	TGCGCCAGCACGCGGGGGGGGGAAGGGTCTCCTGAAGCTTTCTTT
-	TRBV9	TRBJ2-5	-	CASSVGGLARRETQYF	TGTGCCAGCAGCGTCGGTGGCCTAGCACGACGGGAGACCCAGTACTTC
TRBD2	TRBV11-2	TRBJ2-7	-	CASSLASGSSYEQYF	TGTGCCAGCAGCTTAGCTAGCGGGAGCTCCTACGAGCAGTACTTC
-	TRBV7-9	TRBJ2-5	-	CASSFAARRETQYF	TGTGCCAGCAGCTTCGCCGCCCGTAGAGAGACCCAGTACTTC
-	TRBV7-3	TRBJ2-2	-	CASSLMGPGELFF	TGTGCCAGCAGCTTAATGGGACCCGGGGAGCTGTTTTTT
-	TRBV30	TRBJ1-6	few	CAWSVRWNSPLHF	TGTGCCTGGAGTGTAAGGTGGAATTCACCCCTCCACTTT
-	TRBV6-6	TRBJ1-2	-	CATLPGGSGYTF	TGTGCCACCCTTCCTGGGGGGAGCGGCTACACCTTC
-	TRBV2	TRBJ1-3	-	CASSESMDTIYF	TGTGCCAGCAGTGAATCTATGGACACCATATATTTT
-	TRBV7-9	TRBJ2-7	-	CASSLNGLGEQYF	TGTGCCAGCAGCTTGAATGGACTTGGCGAGCAGTACTTC
-	TRBV5-5	TRBJ1-5	-	CASTPGGDGLGRPQHF	TGTGCCAGCACCCCGGGAGGGGACGGGTTAGGCCGGCCCCAGCATTTT
-	TRBV2	TRBJ1-2	-	CASSEMVGGYTF	TGTGCCAGCAGTGAAATGGTGGGCGGCTACACCTTC
-	TRBV27	TRBJ1-1	-	CASSLSVHTEAFF	TGTGCCAGCAGTTTATCAGTCCACACTGAAGCTTTCTTT
-	TRBV12-5	TRBJ1-5	-	CASGLWVRGPLWQPQHF	-
-	TRBV20-1	TRBJ2-1	-	CSASIGAGEQFF	TGCAGTGCTAGTATCGGGGCCGGTGAGCAGTTCTTC
-	TRBV7-6	TRBJ1-2	-	CASSPGQNYGYTF	TGTGCCAGCAGCCCTGGCCAGAACTATGGCTACACCTTC
TRBD1	TRBV5-1	TRBJ1-1	-	CASSSGQGGAWTEAFF	TGCGCCAGCAGCTCGGGACAGGGTGGGGCATGGACTGAAGCTTTCTTT
TRBD1	TRBV5-1	TRBJ1-1	once	CASSLGPGQMGTEAFF	TGCGCCAGCAGCTTGGGCCCGGGACAGATGGGCACTGAAGCTTTCTTT
-	TRBV12-5	TRBJ1-2	-	CASGLVGTGNYGYTF	TGTGCTAGTGGTTTGGTCGGAACAGGGAACTATGGCTACACCTTC
TRBD2	TRBV4-2	TRBJ2-3	-	CASSRNFAGGSTDTQYF	TGTGCCAGCAGCCGAAACTTTGCGGGAGGGTCCACAGATACGCAGTATTTT
-	TRBV5-4	TRBJ2-3	-	CASSLDQRSTDTQYF	TGTGCCAGCAGCTTGGACCAGCGAAGCACAGATACGCAGTATTTT
-	TRBV7-2	TRBJ1-1	-	CASSSPTEAFF	TGTGCCAGCAGCTCCCCCACTGAAGCTTTCTTT
TRBD1	TRBV7-9	TRBJ2-1	-	CASSLRGIIPYNEQFF	TGTGCCAGCAGCCTCAGGGGGATTATCCCCTACAATGAGCAGTTCTTC
-	TRBV2	TRBJ1-6	few	CASSEFSVYNSPLHF	TGTGCCAGCAGTGAATTCTCTGTGTATAATTCACCCCTCCACTTT
-	TRBV6-5	TRBJ1-2	-	CASSYSGYGYTF	TGTGCCAGCAGTTACTCTGGCTATGGCTACACCTTC
-	TRBV20-1	TRBJ1-1	-	CSASGGWAGSGTEAFF	TGCAGTGCTAGTGGGGGCTGGGCGGGGTCTGGCACTGAAGCTTTCTTT